This TCR beta chain was identified in a study of cytomegalovirus exposure and HLA in healthy donors (dated by TCRdb to 2016 to 2017). For context, the study as a whole: In an earlier analysis of roughly 590 of the donors, roughly 300 Gb of sequence data and 117 million unique TCR beta sequences from about 180 million T cells were reported. An early release that covered about 600 HLA-typed donors contained approximately 290 gigabases of sequencing data and 75 million to 100 million unique TCR sequences. The genetic ancestry cluster associated with self-reported Caucasian donors included over 65% of the roughly 400 genotyped donors. The study was designed to test whether signatures of past pathogen exposure could be identified by cataloging public T cell receptors. Using immunosequencing, the study profiled T cell repertoires from 550 to 750 subjects and related those repertoires to cytomegalovirus serostatus. In addition to the first cohort of 500 to 850 subjects, a separate validation cohort of under 150 different subjects was used. The study combined high-throughput TCR immunosequencing, statistical association of individual TCRs with disease status, and machine learning to predict cytomegalovirus infection status. In a later analysis, previously published TCR beta repertoires from 550 to 750 donors were re-analyzed and high-resolution HLA genotyping was added so that TCR occurrence patterns could be studied. In the later analysis, no new phenotypic data were used to find candidate immune exposures; instead, reliance was placed on TCR beta sequences and their occurrence across donors. An earlier analysis of 587 of the donors applied high-throughput TCR beta sequencing to assess whether each TCR beta V gene segment acted as functional or pseudogenic. Alongside the repertoire data, information on donor age, sex, ethnicity and CMV serostatus was compiled. In a later genetic analysis, genome-wide SNP genotypes for about 65% of the 666 donors were used, and that subset was treated as a discovery cohort. All discovery cohort repertoires had been generated using a single sequencing platform. HLA typing covered class I and class II loci at four-digit resolution. The number of donors typed differed by locus, with about 629-630 for A, B, C, DRB1 and DQB1, roughly 520 for DQA1, 606 for DPA1, and roughly 450 for DPB1. About five DR-DQ haplotypes were handled as single units for association and clustering because linkage in the cohort was strong. Among a few hundred genotyped donors of the cohort, an average of around 240,000 unique TCR beta nucleotide sequences were sequenced per donor, around 20% of them non-productive.

Of note for this clone: This clone's antigen is unknown. Its ends do not fully match the called genes, so a read error is possible.

General conclusions and limits of the study: When HLA alleles, especially DR and DQ, strongly co-occurred, attributing TCR associations to individual alleles was difficult. According to a later analysis, parvovirus B19, influenza, CMV and Epstein-Barr virus appeared linked to several top co-occurrence clusters. The sequencing pipeline was judged likely to have produced a cluster of highly shared sequence variants as a technical artifact. Because counts were too low, 15 or so rarely observed V segments, including chromosome 9 orphons, were excluded from the earlier analysis of 587 of the donors. Most TCR sequences were observed very rarely across donors, whereas some public TCRs were present in many individuals. A later genetic analysis associated a missense DCLRE1C variant with V-gene and J-gene trimming of TCR beta chains, and an independent cohort replicated the association. Only TCR beta chains were sequenced in this cohort, and the absence of alpha or paired-chain data limited detectable features. A later analysis associated about 17,000 TCR beta sequences with specific HLA alleles at a false discovery rate of 0.05. Cytomegalovirus status was reported to be diagnosed by the classifier with high specificity and sensitivity in both the original and validation cohorts. CMV serostatus was the only immune exposure information available for the cohort. Linkage disequilibrium might explain the correlated functional status among segregating V segments, but an unknown experimental factor could not be excluded. In an earlier analysis of about 600 of the donors, most TCR beta V segments appeared in productive rearrangements about 87% or about 30% of the time, broadly matching IMGT annotations. A further reported finding was that TCR beta sequences accurately predicted the HLA-A and HLA-B alleles for most subjects in the first cohort. Because the 87-base-pair reads could not distinguish some IMGT-functional V segments, including TRBV6-2 and TRBV6-3, those segments were excluded. Compared with the approximately 670-donor mean, donors in an Asian-associated ancestry cluster had fewer N-insertions in productive TCRs, according to a later genetic analysis. Most CMV-associated TCR beta chains appeared to be HLA-restricted in a later analysis, and the HLA associations seemed to be driven largely by CMV exposure. Because HLA typing was unavailable for some donors at each locus, only the typed subset was used in association tests. In a later analysis, HLA-associated TCR beta chains were found to be more clonally expanded and to have lower generation probabilities than equally common non-associated chains. According to a later analysis, TCR association rates differed among HLA loci, with DRB1 alleles showing the most associated TCRs and HLA-C alleles showing the fewest. The presence/absence analyses assumed that sequencing depth was roughly uniform across donors, and that assumption may not be true. The study gave a list of roughly 150 TCR beta chains associated with cytomegalovirus. The authors suggested that the approach could potentially be extended to other disease states and immunological phenotypes. In vitro tests confirmed that a few of the cytomegalovirus-associated TCR beta chains recognize cytomegalovirus antigens.

There are 14 amino acids in the CDR3, from cysteine to phenylalanine inclusive. Of all the DNA, just the CDR3 is kept, 42 bases in frame from base 1. CDR1 SEHNR and CDR2 FQNEAQ are derived from the germline V gene (reference sequence). The library relied on the immunoSEQ multiplex PCR assay. For the multiplex PCR, a mixture combining 60 forward primers for TCR Vbeta segments and 13 reverse primers for TCR Jbeta segments was used. The CDR3 region of rearranged TCR beta genes was amplified from genomic DNA with a multiplex PCR assay. The amplified TCR beta libraries were sequenced on the Illumina HiSeq System as 87-base-pair reads. Turning to the authors' computational methods: Across the roughly 600 repertoires, a later analysis counted approximately 75 million unique TCR beta chains, around 10 million of which were shared by at least two donors. A nearest-neighbor algorithm error-corrected the raw reads and collapsed the reads into unique sequences, merging closely related sequences to remove PCR and sequencing errors. Alignment of CDR3 sequences to IMGT reference sequences was used to assign V, D and J gene segments. Each retained sequence needed at least a six-nucleotide match to both a V gene segment and a J gene segment. A rearrangement was called productive if the CDR3 had no stop codons and remained in frame with V and J, and every other rearrangement was called non-productive. Following IMGT convention, CDR3 was defined as the stretch from the second conserved V-encoded cysteine up to the conserved J-encoded phenylalanine. The earlier analysis of about 590 of the donors excluded sequences that lacked an unambiguous match to a single V gene segment. In an earlier analysis of some 590 of the donors, a V segment was called functional when productive rearrangements were above 56.7%, and segregating when the standard deviation between donors exceeded 5%. A statistical classification framework was built to diagnose cytomegalovirus status from the catalog of TCR beta chain sequences. V and J gene assignment, in a later analysis, came from comparing TCR nucleotide sequences with IMGT/GENE-DB human TR gene sequences. Using the TCRdist pipeline, a later analysis assigned CDR3 sequences along with most-parsimonious VDJ recombination scenarios. In a later analysis, every TCR beta chain was defined by the combination of its CDR3 amino acid sequence and its V-gene family, and reads without a unique V-gene family were dropped. As a way to deal with suspected cross-contamination and a sequencing artifact, a later analysis dropped more than 500 nucleotide sequences that were highly shared and had low generation probability. In a later analysis, a clonal expansion index for each public chain was calculated from normalized within-repertoire ranks of inferred template counts. In a later analysis, generation probabilities were computed using a VDJ recombination model fitted to out-of-frame rearrangements, and the results were checked against IGoR. A later analysis scored TCR-TCR, TCR-HLA and TCR-CMV co-occurrence with hypergeometric tests, applying a repertoire-size bias correction to TCR pairs. A later analysis estimated false discovery rates by permuting HLA or CMV assignments 20 times. In a later analysis, co-occurring TCRs were grouped using DBSCAN, and TCRdist sequence similarity was added for clustering within HLA-allele-positive subsets. Co-occurrence clustering excluded repertoires with fewer than 30,000 or more than 120,000 public chains, plus five with anomalous nucleotide sharing. The table was pulled from immuneACCESS by TCRdb, which kept in-frame rearrangements only. Such tables lose some clones; where checked, under half of the loss comes from unresolved V genes, and the rest has no known cause. V, J and clone size were drawn from that table, and D and trimming were deduced from the DNA. The sample has roughly 120,000 clones on record, roughly 73% of them singletons. The ten largest clones add up to about 4.9% of the sample.

In total, approximately 700 healthy bone marrow donors made up the cohort. At the time of sampling, all cohort members were nominally healthy, though unrecorded immune exposures were likely present. The donor tested CMV seropositive and was one of the 289 seropositive cohort members. A peripheral blood sample was provided by each donor, and peripheral blood mononuclear cells were used for TCR beta sequencing. The Qiagen DNeasy Blood Extraction Kit was used to extract genomic DNA from the blood cell samples. The clonotype originates from a man aged 60-69 years in good health and CMV-seropositive. Input material: PBMCs. The sequence links TRBV7-9 to TRBJ2-7; a tentative D call is TRBD1 (5 bases match). The CDR3 protein: CSSSRKGEGYEQYF. The base sequence is TGTTCCAGCAGCCGAAAAGGGGAAGGGTACGAGCAGTACTTC.